This T cell receptor (beta chain) was sequenced in a study of long-term antiretroviral therapy in people with HIV. Whole-study results and caveats: The data indicate that diversity increased after ART but remained below transplant donor controls.

With regard to this clone: The antigen remains undetermined.

PBMC samples from each donor numbered at least one pre-ART and at least two post-ART. This was the immunoSEQ v3.0 assay at survey level. Sequencing targeted 40,000-50,000 T-cell genomes per sample. Generated by immunoSEQ multiplex PCR, the TCRdb table keeps only in-frame clones and is missing some. The sample holds approximately 12,000 clones, about 89% seen once. V lost 5 bases, J lost 3 bases, and 10 bases stayed unmatched. The CDR3 length is 15 residues. CDR1 is SGHRS and CDR2 is YFSETQ in the germline V gene. Sample: unsorted PBMCs, taken 0.2 years before starting antiretroviral therapy. The clonotype originates from a middle-aged woman with HIV. The chain couples TRBV5-1 to TRBJ2-7, with TRBD1 matching 8 bases. CDR3 residues: CASRLYGTGYYEQYF. The CDR3 nucleotides read TGCGCCAGCAGATTGTACGGGACAGGATACTACGAGCAGTACTTC.